Detailed here is one TCR beta chain. This sample was included in a study of T cells of healthy individuals. One entry per CDR3 protein, called by TCRdb with MiXCR from the 5' RACE reads. The sample lists tens of thousands of distinct CDR3 sequences; around 15% were seen once. J gave up 3 bases and V 1 base, and 26 bases lay outside the gene matches. Germline assignment: CDR1 DFQATT and CDR2 SNEGSKA (reference sequence). This CDR3 contains 22 residues. The J gene is TRBJ2-7, the V gene TRBV20-1, with TRBD2 matching 11 bases. This sequence was found in a human donor in good health. CDR3 DNA sequence: TGCAGTGCTAGAGCACAACTAGCGGGAGCGCGTGGCGTCCGTTTTTACTACTACGAGCAGTACTTC. Its translation is CSARAQLAGARGVRFYYYEQYF.